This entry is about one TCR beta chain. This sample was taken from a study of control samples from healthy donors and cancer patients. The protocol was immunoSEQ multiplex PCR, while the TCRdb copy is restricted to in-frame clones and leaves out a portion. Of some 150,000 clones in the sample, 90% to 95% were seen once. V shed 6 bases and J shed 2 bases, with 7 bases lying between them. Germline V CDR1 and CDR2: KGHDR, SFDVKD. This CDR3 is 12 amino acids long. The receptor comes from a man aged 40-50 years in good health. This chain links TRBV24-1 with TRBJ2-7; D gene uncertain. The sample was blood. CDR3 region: CATSFIPYEQYF. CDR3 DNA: TGTGCCACCAGTTTCATCCCCTACGAGCAGTACTTC.